The 15 T cell receptor beta chains presented below share a single source sample, sequenced in a study of cytomegalovirus exposure and HLA in healthy donors. Profiling relied on immunoSEQ multiplex PCR, and the TCRdb table lists in-frame clones only, not all of them. This table holds hundreds of thousands of clones, roughly 89% found once. Sequencing used PBMCs. Source of these receptors: a woman aged 18-29 years in good health and CMV-seronegative.

The V and J genes are TRBV5-1 and TRBJ1-1; tentative D call: TRBD1 (5 bases). The CDR3 length is 14 residues. Per the germline V gene, CDR1 is SGHRS and CDR2 is YFSETQ. V gave up 0 bases and J gave up 4 bases, with 10 bases separating them. Here the CDR3 reads CASSLGTGTTEAFF. CDR3 bases: TGCGCCAGCAGCTTGGGTACAGGCACCACTGAAGCTTTCTTT.

The rearrangement joins TRBV27 to TRBJ2-1, with 12 bases fitting TRBD1. Trimming took 4 bases from V and 8 from J; bases not matched to a gene: 9. The CDR3 extends over 16 amino acids. Looked up from germline, CDR1 is MNHEY and CDR2 is SMNVEV (reference sequence). The CDR3 here is CASSSGQGAITHEQFF. The CDR3 coding sequence is TGTGCCAGCAGTTCGGGACAGGGGGCGATCACCCATGAGCAGTTCTTC.

On this clone: Compared with germline, one end of the junction differs, possibly owing to a read error. The chain has TRBV5-5 and TRBJ2-7, with D possibly matching TRBD1 (6 bases). The CDR3 length is 14 residues. Germline lookup yields CDR1 SGHKS and CDR2 YYEKEE (reference sequence). The CDR3 DNA sequence: TGTGCCAGCAGCCCTTACGGACAGCCGGACCAAGTTGACTTC. Protein product: CASSPYGQPDQVDF. The whole variable domain, filled in from reference TRBV5-5 and TRBJ2-7, reads DAGVTQSPTHLIKTRGQQVTLRCSPISGHKSVSWYQQVLGQGPQFIFQYYEKEERGRGNFPDRFSARQFPNYSSELNVNALLLGDSALYLCASSPYGQPDQVDFGPGTRLTVT.

The genes are TRBV5-1 and TRBJ2-7; 7 bases are a match to TRBD2. The CDR3 contains 13 residues. The germline gives CDR1 SGHRS, CDR2 YFSETQ. V lost 7 bases, J lost 6 bases, and 10 bases stayed unmatched. CDR3 sequence (DNA): TGCGCCAGCCGACGGGGCAGGGAGGGCGAGCAGTACTTC. This translates into CASRRGREGEQYF.

This clone has just a few counts. This sequence joins TRBV27 and TRBJ2-1; 7 nucleotides line up with TRBD2. The CDR3 length is 14 residues. Trimming removed 5 bases from V and 4 bases from J; junction bases left unmatched: 5. Germline V lookup: CDR1 MNHEY, CDR2 SMNVEV (reference sequence). The CDR3 protein is CASSLRTSYNEQFF. CDR3 in DNA: TGTGCCAGCAGTCTTCGGACTAGTTACAATGAGCAGTTCTTC.

This clone appeared once. The chain carries TRBV28 and TRBJ2-7; 8 positions match TRBD1. CDR3 length: 14 amino acids. Germline CDR1 and CDR2: MDHEN and SYDVKM. V trimming: 1 base; J trimming: 6 bases; junction bases outside the gene matches: 5. The CDR3 region is CASSLYRGAGEQYF. CDR3 DNA: TGTGCCAGCAGTTTATACAGGGGGGCCGGCGAGCAGTACTTC.

A few counts support this clone. The genes are TRBV20-1 and TRBJ1-2; D unresolved. The CDR3 totals 11 residues. In germline, CDR1 is DFQATT, CDR2 SNEGSKA (reference sequence). Trimming stripped 2 bases from V and 8 bases from J, with 9 bases between. The CDR3 here is CSARPVRGYTF. The CDR3 bases are TGCAGTGCTAGACCCGTGAGAGGCTACACCTTC.

The rearrangement uses TRBV7-9 and TRBJ2-7, with TRBD1 matching over 8 bases. Unmatched junction bases numbered 5, after V lost 3 bases and J lost 7 bases. This CDR3 is built from 13 residues. Looked up from germline, CDR1 is SEHNR and CDR2 is FQNEAQ (reference sequence). The CDR3, as DNA: TGTGCCAGCAGCTTGACAGGGGTGGGGGAGCAGTACTTC. Translated: CASSLTGVGEQYF.

This clone was observed a few times. This chain links TRBV4-2 with TRBJ1-5; no definite D call. Germline V lookup: CDR1 LGHNA, CDR2 YNFKEQ. This CDR3 is 15 amino acids long. The germline V and J ends were trimmed by 1 base and 0 bases, with 7 bases remaining between them. The CDR3 DNA is TGTGCCAGCAGCCAAGGCGTCTCTAGCAATCAGCCCCAGCATTTT. It codes for CASSQGVSSNQPQHF.

J is TRBJ2-2 and V is TRBV25-1; 7 positions match TRBD2. The J segment lost 3 bases and the V segment lost 3 bases, leaving 4 bases of the junction unmatched. CDR1 and CDR2 from the germline V gene are MGHDK and SYGVNS. This CDR3 has 15 amino acids. The CDR3 sequence: CASSEGLTYTGELFF. CDR3 in DNA: TGTGCCAGCAGTGAGGGACTAACCTACACCGGGGAGCTGTTTTTT.

This clone was found once. The chain is built from TRBV19 and TRBJ1-2, with 8 bases identical to TRBD1. J was trimmed by 2 bases and V by 7 bases; bases with no gene match: 12. In germline, CDR1 is LNHDA, CDR2 SQIVND (reference sequence). The CDR3 length is 16 residues. CDR3 nucleotide sequence: TGTGCCAGTACCCACCTTGACAGGGGCCTGAACTATGGCTACACCTTC. Its translation is CASTHLDRGLNYGYTF.

The gene calls are TRBV7-9 and TRBJ1-2; 8 positions match TRBD1. The junction had 9 bases not matched to a gene; V was cut back by 4 bases and J by 8 bases. CDR3 length: 14 residues. In germline, CDR1 is SEHNR, CDR2 FQNEAQ (reference sequence). In DNA, the CDR3 is TGTGCCAGCAGCTCGATCCAGGGGGCGCAAGGCTACACCTTC. Translating gives CASSSIQGAQGYTF.

The CDR3 coding sequence is TGTGCCAGCAGCTTAGTCCCGGGGGGCGAGCAGTACTTC. It specifies CASSLVPGGEQYF. V is TRBV11-2 and J is TRBJ2-7; 7 positions match TRBD2. In germline, CDR1 is SGHAT, CDR2 FQNNGV. This CDR3 has 13 amino acids. With V trimmed by 1 base and J by 6 bases, 3 bases remained unmatched.

This sequence joins TRBV6-5 and TRBJ2-7; no firm D call. Germline values: CDR1 MNHEY, CDR2 SVGAGI. The V end was cut by 3 bases, the J end by 1 base, with 10 bases between. CDR3 length: 14 residues. The CDR3 protein is CASSYTWASYEQYF. CDR3 DNA: TGTGCCAGCAGTTATACATGGGCGTCCTACGAGCAGTACTTC.

The chain carries TRBV27 and TRBJ2-5; TRBD1 might be the D (5 bases). V gave up 2 bases and J gave up 2 bases, with 12 bases separating them. The CDR3 has 15 amino acids. The germline V gene has CDR1 MNHEY and CDR2 SMNVEV (reference sequence). The CDR3 sequence: CASSLRATAQETQYF. The CDR3 bases are TGTGCCAGCAGTTTAAGGGCGACAGCTCAAGAGACCCAGTACTTC.